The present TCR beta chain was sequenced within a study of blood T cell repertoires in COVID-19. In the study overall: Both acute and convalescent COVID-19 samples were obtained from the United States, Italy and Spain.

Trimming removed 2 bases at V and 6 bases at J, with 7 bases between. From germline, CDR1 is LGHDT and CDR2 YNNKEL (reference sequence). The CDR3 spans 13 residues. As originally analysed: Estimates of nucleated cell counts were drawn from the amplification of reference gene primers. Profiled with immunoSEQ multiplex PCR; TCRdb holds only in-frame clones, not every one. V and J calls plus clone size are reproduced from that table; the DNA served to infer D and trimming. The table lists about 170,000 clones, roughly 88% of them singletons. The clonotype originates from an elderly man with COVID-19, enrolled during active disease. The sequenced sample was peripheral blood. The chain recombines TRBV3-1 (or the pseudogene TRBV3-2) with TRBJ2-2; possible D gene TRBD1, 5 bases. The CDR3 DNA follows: TGTGCCAGCAGCCAACAGGGCGCCGGGGAGCTGTTTTTT. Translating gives CASSQQGAGELFF.